This T cell receptor (beta chain) appears in the sequencing data of a study of T-cell reconstitution after alpha-beta-depleted transplantation in children. The germline V and J ends were trimmed by 1 base and 5 bases, with 14 bases remaining between them. The CDR3 has 14 residues. Germline-derived CDR1 and CDR2 are DFQATT and SNEGSKA (reference sequence). Whole-study results and caveats: From newly produced T cells came most of the T-cell counts and diversity one year after transplant.

This clonotype showed up many times. What it binds is not known. Preparing the TCRbeta library involved the use of unique molecular identifiers. A single record per CDR3 protein comes from TCRdb applying MiXCR to the PCR reads. The table records 200,000 to 250,000 distinct CDR3 sequences, about 8.2% of them present only once. The TCR originated in a male patient aged 2 to 10 who had a stem cell transplant for acute myeloid leukemia, so the T cells may come from the graft donor. This specimen consisted of PBMCs, mostly from graft donor cells, obtained 360 days after TCRalphabeta/CD19-depleted stem cell transplant. The chain employs TRBV20-1 and TRBJ2-5; TRBD1 or TRBD2 may be the D gene (5 bases each). The CDR3 nucleotides are TGCAGTGCTAGAGTCGGGGCTCGGTTGGAGACCCAGTACTTC. Protein: CSARVGARLETQYF.